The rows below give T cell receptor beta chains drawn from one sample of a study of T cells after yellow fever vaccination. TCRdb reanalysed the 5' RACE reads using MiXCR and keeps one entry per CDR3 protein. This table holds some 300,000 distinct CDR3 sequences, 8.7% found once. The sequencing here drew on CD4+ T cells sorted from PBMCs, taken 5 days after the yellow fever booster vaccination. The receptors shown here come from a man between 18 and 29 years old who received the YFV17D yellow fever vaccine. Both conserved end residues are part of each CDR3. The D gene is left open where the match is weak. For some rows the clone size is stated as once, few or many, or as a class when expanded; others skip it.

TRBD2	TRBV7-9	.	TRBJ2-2	CASSIWVAGAKNTGELFF	TGTGCCAGCAGCATATGGGTAGCGGGGGCCAAGAACACCGGGGAGCTGTTTTTT
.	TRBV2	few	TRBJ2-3	CASSGPPYIDTQYF	TGTGCCAGCAGTGGTCCCCCATATATTGATACGCAGTATTTT
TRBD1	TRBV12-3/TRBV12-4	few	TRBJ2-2	CASSLGQDIGELFF	TGTGCCAGCAGTTTGGGACAGGACATCGGGGAGCTGTTTTTT
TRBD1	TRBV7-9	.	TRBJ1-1	CASSPQTGGTEAFF	TGTGCCAGCAGTCCCCAGACAGGGGGCACTGAAGCTTTCTTT
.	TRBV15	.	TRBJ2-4	CATSTGQKNIQYF	TGTGCCACCAGCACAGGACAGAAAAACATTCAGTACTTC
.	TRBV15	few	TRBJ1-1	CATSRAARAFF	TGTGCCACCAGCAGAGCGGCTAGGGCTTTCTTT
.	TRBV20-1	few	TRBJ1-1	CSVRGQTEAFF	TGCAGTGTCAGGGGCCAGACTGAAGCTTTCTTT
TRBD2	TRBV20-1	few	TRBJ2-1	CSAKRSAGDNEQFF	TGCAGTGCAAAGAGAAGTGCGGGGGACAATGAGCAGTTCTTC
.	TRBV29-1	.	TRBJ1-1	CSVESEVAFF	TGCAGCGTTGAAAGTGAGGTGGCTTTCTTT
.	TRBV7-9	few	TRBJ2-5	CASRWTDQETQYF	TGTGCCAGCAGGTGGACCGACCAAGAGACCCAGTACTTC
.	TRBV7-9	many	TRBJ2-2	CASSLEGAGELFF	TGTGCCAGCAGCTTAGAAGGGGCCGGGGAGCTGTTTTTT
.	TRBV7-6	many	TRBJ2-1	CASSLVNGGISYNEQFF	TGTGCCAGCAGCTTAGTAAACGGGGGCATTAGCTACAATGAGCAGTTCTTC
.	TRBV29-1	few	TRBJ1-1	CSVGVVGMNTEAFF	TGCAGCGTTGGCGTGGTCGGGATGAACACTGAAGCTTTCTTT
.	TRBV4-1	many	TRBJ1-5	CASSQQALGSNQPQHF	TGCGCCAGCAGCCAGCAAGCTTTAGGGAGCAATCAGCCCCAGCATTTT
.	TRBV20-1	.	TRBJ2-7	CSARVGPYEQYF	TGCAGTGCTAGGGTGGGCCCCTACGAGCAGTACTTC
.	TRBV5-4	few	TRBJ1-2	CASSQGTEIYGYTF	TGTGCCAGCAGCCAGGGGACGGAAATCTATGGCTACACCTTC
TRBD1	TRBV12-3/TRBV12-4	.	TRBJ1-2	CASSPGQGRGYTF	TGTGCCAGCAGCCCGGGACAGGGGAGGGGCTACACCTTC
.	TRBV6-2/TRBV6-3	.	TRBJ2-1	CASKGPSYEQFF	TGTGCCAGCAAAGGACCCTCCTATGAGCAGTTCTTC
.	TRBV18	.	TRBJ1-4	CASSRYATNEKLFF	TGTGCCAGCTCACGGTACGCAACTAATGAAAAACTGTTTTTT
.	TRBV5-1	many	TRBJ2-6	CASGPRKGPLSGANVLTF	TGCGCCAGCGGCCCTAGGAAGGGTCCCCTCTCTGGGGCCAACGTCCTGACTTTC
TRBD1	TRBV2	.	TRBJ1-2	CASSRQGASGYTF	TGTGCCAGCAGTCGACAGGGGGCAAGTGGCTACACCTTC
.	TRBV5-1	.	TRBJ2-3	CASNLGGSTDTQYF	TGCGCCAGCAACCTGGGGGGCAGCACAGATACGCAGTATTTT
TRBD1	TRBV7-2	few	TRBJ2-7	CASSPRQGRYEQYF	TGTGCCAGCAGCCCCCGACAGGGAAGGTACGAGCAGTACTTC
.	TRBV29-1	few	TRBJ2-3	CSVALVVADTQYF	TGCAGCGTTGCTCTGGTTGTCGCAGATACGCAGTATTTT
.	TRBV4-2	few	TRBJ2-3	CASSQAMSTDTQYF	TGTGCCAGCAGCCAAGCTATGAGCACAGATACGCAGTATTTT
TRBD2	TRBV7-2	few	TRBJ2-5	CASSLRLAGGGETQYF	TGTGCCAGCAGCTTACGGCTAGCGGGGGGTGGAGAGACCCAGTACTTC
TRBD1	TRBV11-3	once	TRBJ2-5	CASSPGPGQGLVQETQYF	TGTGCCAGCAGCCCTGGGCCGGGACAGGGGCTAGTACAAGAGACCCAGTACTTC
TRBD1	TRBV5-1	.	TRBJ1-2	CASSLGGTGHTNYGYTF	TGCGCCAGCAGCTTGGGAGGGACAGGCCATACTAACTATGGCTACACCTTC
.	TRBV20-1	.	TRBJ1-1	CSARKAAGGTEAFF	TGCAGTGCTAGGAAGGCTGCAGGCGGCACTGAAGCTTTCTTT
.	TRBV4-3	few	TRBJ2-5	CASSQELVGETQYF	TGCGCCAGCAGCCAAGAATTGGTGGGGGAGACCCAGTACTTC
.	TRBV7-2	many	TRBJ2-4	CASSVSGGAKNIQYF	TGTGCCAGCAGCGTCAGCGGAGGGGCCAAAAACATTCAGTACTTC
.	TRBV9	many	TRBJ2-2	CASTRENTGELFF	TGTGCCAGCACCCGGGAGAACACCGGGGAGCTGTTTTTT
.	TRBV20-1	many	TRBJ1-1	CRPGEGVRTEAFF	TGCAGACCTGGGGAGGGTGTGCGAACTGAAGCTTTCTTT
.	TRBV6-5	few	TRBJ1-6	CASSWLGRRNSPLHF	TGTGCCAGCAGCTGGTTGGGACGGAGGAATTCACCCCTCCACTTT
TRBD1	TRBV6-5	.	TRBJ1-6	CASSSRDRGSPLHF	TGTGCCAGCAGTTCTCGGGACAGGGGTTCACCCCTCCACTTT
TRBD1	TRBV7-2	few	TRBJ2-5	CASSFNRGVETQYF	TGTGCCAGCAGCTTTAACAGGGGAGTGGAGACCCAGTACTTC
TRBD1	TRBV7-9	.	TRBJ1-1	CASSTTGGWGTEAFF	TGTGCCAGCAGCACGACAGGGGGCTGGGGCACTGAAGCTTTCTTT
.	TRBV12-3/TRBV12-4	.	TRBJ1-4	CASSFAVWAGREKLFF	TGTGCCAGCAGTTTCGCCGTTTGGGCAGGGCGCGAAAAACTGTTTTTT
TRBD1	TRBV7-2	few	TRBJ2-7	CASSSDREAMYEQYF	TGTGCCAGCAGCTCGGACAGGGAGGCTATGTACGAGCAGTACTTC
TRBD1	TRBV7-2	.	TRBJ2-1	CASSFRQGYNEQFF	TGTGCCAGCAGTTTCCGACAGGGGTACAATGAGCAGTTCTTC
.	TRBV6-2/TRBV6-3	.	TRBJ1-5	CASSLDGGTSHF	TGTGCCAGCAGTTTGGATGGCGGCACCTCGCATTTT
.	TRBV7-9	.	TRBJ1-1	CASSLPANTEAFF	TGTGCCAGCTCGCTTCCCGCGAACACTGAAGCTTTCTTT
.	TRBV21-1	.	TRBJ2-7	CASSKSYAGVDYEQYF	TGTGCCAGCAGCAAATCTTACGCAGGAGTAGACTACGAGCAGTACTTC
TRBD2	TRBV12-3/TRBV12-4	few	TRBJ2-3	CASRQLAGGTDTQYF	TGTGCCAGCCGTCAGCTAGCGGGGGGCACAGATACGCAGTATTTT
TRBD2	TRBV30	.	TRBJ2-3	CAWSVRLADTQYF	TGTGCCTGGAGTGTCCGACTAGCCGATACGCAGTATTTT
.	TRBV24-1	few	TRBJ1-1	CATSDSRDIPLFF	TGTGCCACCAGTGATTCCCGGGACATCCCTCTCTTCTTT
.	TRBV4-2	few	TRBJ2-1	CASSQVSSWFF	TGTGCCAGCAGCCAAGTGTCTAGCTGGTTCTTC
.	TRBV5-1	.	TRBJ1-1	CASSFGDLWRRGTEAFF	TGCGCCAGCAGCTTTGGTGACCTCTGGCGGCGGGGCACTGAAGCTTTCTTT
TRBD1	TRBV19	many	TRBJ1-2	CASSMIGTGLQVGGYTF	TGTGCCAGTAGTATGATCGGGACAGGGCTTCAAGTCGGTGGCTACACCTTC
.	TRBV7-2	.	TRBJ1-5	CASSLAHLDQPQHF	TGTGCCAGCAGCTTAGCACACCTCGATCAGCCCCAGCATTTT
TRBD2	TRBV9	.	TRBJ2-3	CASSVGGGATDTQYF	TGTGCCAGCAGCGTCGGCGGGGGGGCTACGGATACGCAGTATTTT
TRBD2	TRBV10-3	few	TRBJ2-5	CAISRTSGDQETQYF	TGTGCCATCTCCCGGACTAGCGGGGACCAAGAGACCCAGTACTTC
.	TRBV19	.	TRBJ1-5	CASNEGGPYQPQHF	TGTGCCAGTAACGAGGGGGGCCCTTATCAGCCCCAGCATTTT
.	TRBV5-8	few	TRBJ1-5	CASSLMGREGQPQHF	TGTGCCAGCAGCTTGATGGGGCGCGAGGGTCAGCCCCAGCATTTT
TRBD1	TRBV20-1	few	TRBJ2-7	CSARGDRGDEQYF	TGCAGTGCTAGAGGGGACAGGGGGGACGAGCAGTACTTC
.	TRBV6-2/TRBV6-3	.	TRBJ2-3	CASKGEPLDTQYF	TGTGCCAGCAAGGGGGAGCCCTTGGATACGCAGTATTTT
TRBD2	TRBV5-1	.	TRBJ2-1	CASRDPSGGSYNEQFF	TGCGCCAGCAGGGATCCTAGCGGGGGGTCCTACAATGAGCAGTTCTTC
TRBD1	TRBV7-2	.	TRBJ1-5	CASSLAGTGNNQPQHF	TGTGCCAGCAGCTTAGCTGGGACAGGGAACAATCAGCCCCAGCATTTT
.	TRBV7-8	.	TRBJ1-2	CASSLVLGYGANYGYTF	TGTGCCAGCAGCTTAGTATTGGGATACGGTGCTAACTATGGCTACACCTTC
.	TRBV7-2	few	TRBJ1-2	CASSLVGEGYTF	TGTGCCAGCAGCTTAGTTGGGGAAGGCTACACCTTC